Given below is one T cell receptor beta chain in context. These data come from a study of shared clonotypes between healthy human individuals. V lost 5 bases to trimming and J lost 6 bases, with 8 bases between them. From germline, CDR1 is SGHTA and CDR2 FQGNSA. CDR3 length equals 11 residues. At a deep level, the assay was run. Sequencing used immunoSEQ multiplex PCR; TCRdb keeps in-frame clones, though not all of them. Of about 610,000 clones in the sample, roughly 97% were seen once. Naive CD4+ cells were CD45RA-selected; the remaining cells were memory. Source material: naive CD4+ T cells sorted from blood. Subset meaning: CD45RA+ positively selected. This rearrangement joins TRBV7-2 to TRBJ2-7; maybe TRBD1 (5 bases). This sequence originates from a woman younger than 45 in good health. DNA for the CDR3: TGTGCCAGCAGCAGGGGTAGCGAGCAGTACTTC. It encodes CASSRGSEQYF.